This is a list of T cell receptor beta chains from one sample in a study of blood T cell repertoires in COVID-19. Sequencing was performed with immunoSEQ multiplex PCR; in TCRdb, only in-frame clones are kept and a portion is missing. The table shows roughly 260,000 clones, with less than 90% occurring only once. Sequenced material: peripheral blood. The receptors stem from a man aged 60-69 years who had recovered from COVID-19. CDR3s include the opening cysteine and the closing phenylalanine or tryptophan. Each record gives: V gene, D gene, CDR3 length, clone size, J gene, CDR3 protein, CDR3 DNA. D genes are given only for firm matches. Clone size is shown for a subset of rows, as once, few, many or a class of expanded clone.

V gene: TRBV5-6
D gene: -
CDR3 length: 17
clone size: -
J gene: TRBJ2-3
CDR3 protein: CASSQPWGGASTDTQYF
CDR3 DNA: TGTGCCAGCAGCCAGCCCTGGGGCGGGGCTAGCACAGATACGCAGTATTTT

V gene: TRBV19
D gene: TRBD1
CDR3 length: 17
clone size: -
J gene: TRBJ2-2
CDR3 protein: CASSIRTGGRNTGELFF
CDR3 DNA: TGTGCCAGTAGTATAAGGACAGGGGGAAGGAACACCGGGGAGCTGTTTTTT

V gene: TRBV12-3/TRBV12-4
D gene: -
CDR3 length: 12
clone size: -
J gene: TRBJ2-7
CDR3 protein: CASSLTAYEQYF
CDR3 DNA: TGTGCCAGCAGTTTGACAGCATACGAGCAGTACTTC

V gene: TRBV6-1
D gene: -
CDR3 length: 15
clone size: -
J gene: TRBJ1-5
CDR3 protein: CASSRPGGDNQPQHF
CDR3 DNA: TGTGCCAGCAGCCGCCCAGGAGGGGACAATCAGCCCCAGCATTTT

V gene: TRBV25-1
D gene: -
CDR3 length: 13
clone size: -
J gene: TRBJ1-2
CDR3 protein: CASSGPRNYGYTF
CDR3 DNA: TGTGCCAGCAGTGGCCCCCGGAACTATGGCTACACCTTC

V gene: TRBV28
D gene: -
CDR3 length: 14
clone size: once
J gene: TRBJ1-2
CDR3 protein: CASSLVMEAYGYTF
CDR3 DNA: TGTGCCAGCAGTTTAGTCATGGAGGCCTATGGCTACACCTTC

V gene: TRBV3-1/TRBV3-2
D gene: -
CDR3 length: 18
clone size: -
J gene: TRBJ1-1
CDR3 protein: CASSQDWQLGSPNTEAFF
CDR3 DNA: TGTGCCAGCAGCCAAGATTGGCAGCTAGGGAGTCCGAACACTGAAGCTTTCTTT

V gene: TRBV11-3
D gene: TRBD1
CDR3 length: 15
clone size: -
J gene: TRBJ2-3
CDR3 protein: CASSSGQGRTDTQYF
CDR3 DNA: TGTGCCAGCAGCTCCGGACAGGGGCGGACAGATACGCAGTATTTT

V gene: TRBV18
D gene: TRBD1
CDR3 length: 14
clone size: -
J gene: TRBJ2-7
CDR3 protein: CASSSGQGPYEQYF
CDR3 DNA: TGTGCCAGCTCATCCGGACAGGGACCCTACGAGCAGTACTTC

V gene: TRBV5-1
D gene: TRBD2
CDR3 length: 18
clone size: -
J gene: TRBJ2-3
CDR3 protein: CASSPGLAVGSSTDTQYF
CDR3 DNA: TGCGCCAGCAGCCCGGGACTAGCGGTGGGGTCAAGCACAGATACGCAGTATTTT

V gene: TRBV5-4
D gene: TRBD2
CDR3 length: 15
clone size: once
J gene: TRBJ2-3
CDR3 protein: CASTTSGGVADTQYF
CDR3 DNA: TGTGCCAGCACCACTAGCGGGGGGGTTGCAGATACGCAGTATTTT

V gene: TRBV7-3
D gene: TRBD1
CDR3 length: 18
clone size: -
J gene: TRBJ2-6
CDR3 protein: CASSVAGTGTSGANVLTF
CDR3 DNA: TGTGCCAGCAGCGTCGCCGGGACAGGGACCTCTGGGGCCAACGTCCTGACTTTC

V gene: TRBV19
D gene: TRBD1
CDR3 length: 14
clone size: -
J gene: TRBJ1-1
CDR3 protein: CASSRGTANTEAFF
CDR3 DNA: TGTGCCAGTAGCAGGGGGACGGCGAACACTGAAGCTTTCTTT

V gene: TRBV5-1
D gene: TRBD1
CDR3 length: 14
clone size: -
J gene: TRBJ1-5
CDR3 protein: CASSLQGGNQPQHF
CDR3 DNA: TGCGCCAGCAGCTTACAGGGGGGCAATCAGCCCCAGCATTTT

V gene: TRBV4-2
D gene: TRBD1
CDR3 length: 16
clone size: -
J gene: TRBJ1-1
CDR3 protein: CASSQDRTGLNTEAFF
CDR3 DNA: TGTGCCAGCAGCCAAGATAGGACAGGGTTGAACACTGAAGCTTTCTTT

V gene: TRBV5-6
D gene: -
CDR3 length: 15
clone size: -
J gene: TRBJ1-5
CDR3 protein: CASSRRGALYQPQHF
CDR3 DNA: TGTGCCAGCAGCAGGCGGGGGGCCCTATATCAGCCCCAGCATTTT

V gene: TRBV2
D gene: -
CDR3 length: 14
clone size: -
J gene: TRBJ1-3
CDR3 protein: CASSVVRIRNTIYF
CDR3 DNA: TGTGCCAGCAGTGTAGTCAGGATCAGAAACACCATATATTTT

V gene: TRBV14
D gene: -
CDR3 length: 16
clone size: -
J gene: TRBJ2-5
CDR3 protein: CASSQQGGIGGETQYF
CDR3 DNA: TGTGCCAGCAGCCAACAAGGCGGGATTGGAGGGGAGACCCAGTACTTC

V gene: TRBV5-8
D gene: TRBD1
CDR3 length: 13
clone size: -
J gene: TRBJ1-2
CDR3 protein: CASSGTGFYGYTF
CDR3 DNA: TGTGCCAGCAGCGGGACAGGGTTTTATGGCTACACCTTC

V gene: TRBV3-1/TRBV3-2
D gene: TRBD1
CDR3 length: 17
clone size: -
J gene: TRBJ1-4
CDR3 protein: CASSQDLLGQGREKLFF
CDR3 DNA: TGTGCCAGCAGCCAAGATCTGCTGGGACAGGGACGCGAAAAACTGTTTTTT